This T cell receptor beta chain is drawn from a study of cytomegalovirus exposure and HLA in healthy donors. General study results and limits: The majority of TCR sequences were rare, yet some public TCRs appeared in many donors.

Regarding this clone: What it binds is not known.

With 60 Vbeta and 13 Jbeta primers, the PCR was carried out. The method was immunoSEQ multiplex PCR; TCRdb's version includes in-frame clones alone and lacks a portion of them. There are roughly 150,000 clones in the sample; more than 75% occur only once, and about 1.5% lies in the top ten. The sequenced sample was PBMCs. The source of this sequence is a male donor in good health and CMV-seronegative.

CDR3 region: CASSYGRALYEQYF. CDR3 bases: TGTGCCAGCAGCTACGGCAGGGCTTTATACGAGCAGTACTTC. The rearrangement uses TRBV5-6 and TRBJ2-7; TRBD1 is a possible D gene (5 bases). V gave up 3 bases and J gave up 4 bases, with 14 bases separating them. The CDR3 is made up of 14 amino acids. Germline CDR1 SGHDT, CDR2 YYEEEE.